The present TCR beta chain was sequenced within a study of cytomegalovirus exposure and HLA in healthy donors. Overall study findings and caveats: Relative to the approximately 660-donor mean, N-insertions were reportedly fewer in an Asian-associated ancestry cluster in a later analysis.

Both 60 Vbeta primers and 13 Jbeta primers went into the PCR. Assay used: immunoSEQ multiplex PCR; TCRdb lists only in-frame clones, some missing. Of about 67,000 clones listed, roughly 78% are singletons. A note on this clone: No antigen is known for it.

The TCR comes from a woman younger than 45 in good health and CMV-seronegative. The sample was PBMCs.

The CDR3 bases are TGTGCCAGCAGTGAAACGGGCGGGGGGAGCTCCTACAATGAGCAGTTCTTC. This sequence encodes CASSETGGGSSYNEQFF. This chain connects TRBV2 to TRBJ2-1, with 8 positions matching TRBD2. V lost 2 bases and J lost 0; bases outside the gene matches: 6. Germline V lookup: CDR1 SNHLY, CDR2 FYNNEI. The CDR3 has 17 residues.